The following is a T cell receptor (beta chain) sequence with its context. This specimen comes from a study of cytomegalovirus exposure and HLA in healthy donors. V lost 3 bases and J 3 bases, leaving 12 bases between the germline ends. The V gene's germline CDR1 is SGHTA and CDR2 FQGNSA. The CDR3 contains 14 residues. A multiplex PCR was run with 60 Vbeta primers and 13 Jbeta primers. Sequencing was performed with immunoSEQ multiplex PCR; in TCRdb, only in-frame clones are kept and a portion is missing. The sample lists some 190,000 clones; around four fifths were seen once. This receptor was identified in a man aged 35-49 years in good health and CMV-seropositive. The chain links TRBV7-2 to TRBJ2-7, with a weak D call TRBD2 (6 bases). The sample consisted of PBMCs. CDR3 protein: CASSFGRGNYEQYF. Here the CDR3 DNA reads TGTGCCAGCAGCTTCGGTCGGGGGAACTACGAGCAGTACTTC.